These 4 T cell receptor beta chains came from one sample sequenced in a study of shared clonotypes between healthy human individuals. Sequencing used immunoSEQ multiplex PCR; TCRdb keeps in-frame clones, though not all of them. Seen here are some 660,000 clones, about 80% observed once, and the top ten hold more than 1.5%. Specimen: memory CD4+ T cells sorted from blood. Sample subset: CD45RA-negative fraction. The origin of the receptors is a woman younger than 45 in good health.

V is TRBV28 and J is TRBJ2-7; no reliable D call. V gave up 2 bases and J gave up 2 bases, with 10 bases separating them. Looked up from germline, CDR1 is MDHEN and CDR2 is SYDVKM. This CDR3 spans 14 amino acids. CDR3 nucleotides: TGTGCCAGCAGTTTACCCCAGGATCCCTACGAGCAGTACTTC. This translates into CASSLPQDPYEQYF.

The genes are TRBV10-3 and TRBJ2-3; possibly TRBD2 for D (6 bases). The CDR3 sequence is 12 residues long. The germline gives CDR1 ENHRY, CDR2 SYGVKD. V was clipped by 10 bases and J by 0 bases, with 8 bases between them. CDR3 in amino acids: CATGSSTDTQYF. The CDR3 DNA follows: TGTGCCACCGGGAGTAGCACAGATACGCAGTATTTT.

This rearrangement joins TRBV7-6 to TRBJ2-3, with 9 bases matching TRBD2. Looked up from germline, CDR1 is SGHVS and CDR2 is FNYEAQ. V lost 1 base to trimming and J lost 7 bases; unmatched junction nucleotides: 6. The CDR3 consists of 15 residues. The CDR3: CASSLGASGTNTQYF. The CDR3 DNA reads TGTGCCAGCAGCTTAGGGGCTAGCGGGACTAATACGCAGTATTTT.

J is TRBJ2-3 and V is TRBV6-1; D not certain. The CDR3 extends over 14 amino acids. Germline V gene lookup returns CDR1 MNHNS and CDR2 SASEGT. The V gene lost 7 bases and the J gene lost 5 bases, with 16 bases spanning the gap. The CDR3 DNA follows: TGTGCCAGCATTCCCCCTATGAGTGGAGATACGCAGTATTTT. It encodes CASIPPMSGDTQYF.